The clone carrying this T cell receptor beta chain was seen a single time. The germline V gene has CDR1 SGHRS and CDR2 YFSETQ. The CDR3 sequence is 15 residues long. The V segment lost 4 bases and the J segment 6 bases; nucleotides outside the gene matches: 11. One Seattle source followed patients from active infection through their disease course. The record originates from a study of blood T cell repertoires in COVID-19. Background on the study: Samples of COVID-19 (acute and convalescent) were obtained from the United States, Italy and Spain. The analysed material was cDNA or gDNA that came from T cells, B-cell-depleted T cells, or PBMCs.

Per the authors' pipeline: By means of reference gene primer amplification, nucleated cell counts were estimated. Method: immunoSEQ multiplex PCR; TCRdb's copy keeps in-frame clones and lacks some. The V and J calls and clone size come from that table; D and trimming were worked out from the DNA. The profile shows fewer than 600,000 clones, nearly 90% of them singletons. Input material: peripheral blood. The sequence was collected from a man between 18 and 29 years old with COVID-19, enrolled during active disease. This chain connects TRBV5-1 to TRBJ2-5; 8 bases align to TRBD1. The CDR3, as DNA: TGCGCCAGCAGCCCCGGACAGGGATATTTCCAGACCCAGTACTTC. It specifies CASSPGQGYFQTQYF.